The rows below give T cell receptor beta chains drawn from one sample of a study of identical twins. TCRdb fed the 5' RACE reads into MiXCR, producing one record per CDR3 protein. This sample has roughly 250,000 distinct CDR3 sequences, with about 14% found just once. The sequenced sample consisted of memory (CD45RO+) T cells sorted from blood. The receptors were gathered from a woman between 18 and 29 years old in good health. Both conserved end residues are part of each CDR3. Expanded clones get a size class; other rows say once, few or many, or leave the size out.

j_call clone_size v_call cdr3_aa
TRBJ2-1 many TRBV6-5 CASSHREGGVYNEQFF
TRBJ2-1 NA TRBV2 CASTRVSEQFF
TRBJ1-3 NA TRBV20-1 CSASDRGTGNTIYF
TRBJ2-3 NA TRBV10-3 CAISARRSTDTQYF
TRBJ1-2 NA TRBV5-3 CAMGPVGVSGYTF
TRBJ2-1 many TRBV5-6 CASSLPSAVLFF
TRBJ1-5 NA TRBV6-2/TRBV6-3 CASSSAGAGDQPQHF
TRBJ1-3 few TRBV10-3 CATEGSGNTIYF
TRBJ2-1 few TRBV7-9 CASSGGLAGNEQFF
TRBJ2-3 few TRBV6-1 CASSLQTSTDTQYF
TRBJ2-7 NA TRBV12-3/TRBV12-4 CASSYSLGGIYEQYF
TRBJ2-2 many TRBV18 CASSPLTSGRADTGELFF
TRBJ1-1 NA TRBV4-1 CASSQGGMEAFF
TRBJ2-5 NA TRBV20-1 CSAGEIQETQYF
TRBJ2-6 NA TRBV7-2 CASSSSGRDPGANVLTF
TRBJ2-3 few TRBV12-3/TRBV12-4 CASSAYGGGSTDTQYF